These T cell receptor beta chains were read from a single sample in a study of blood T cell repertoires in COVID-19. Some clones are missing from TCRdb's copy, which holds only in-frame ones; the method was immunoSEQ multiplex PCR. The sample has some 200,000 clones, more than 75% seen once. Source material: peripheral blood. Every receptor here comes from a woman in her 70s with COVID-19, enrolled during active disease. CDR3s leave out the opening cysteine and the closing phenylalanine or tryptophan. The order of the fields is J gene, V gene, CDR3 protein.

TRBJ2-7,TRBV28,ASSFGLAGVYEQY
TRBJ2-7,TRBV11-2,ASSIYAGTGGYEQY
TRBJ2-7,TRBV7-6,ASSLTGNEQY
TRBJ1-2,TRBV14,ASSQEAGGGYT
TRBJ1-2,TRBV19,ASSRWDSTNYGYT
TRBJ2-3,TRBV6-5,ASVWGRTQY
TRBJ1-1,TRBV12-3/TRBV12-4,ASSTGQGAEAF
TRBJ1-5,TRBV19,ASSETDLYSNQPQH
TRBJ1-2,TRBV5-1,ASSTGGSNYGYT
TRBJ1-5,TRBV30,AWSVNYVSNQPQH
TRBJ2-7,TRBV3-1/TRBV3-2,ASSQGGTLYEQY
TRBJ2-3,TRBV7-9,ASSFTSGRATDTQY
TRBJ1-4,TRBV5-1,ASSPRGTLAEKLF
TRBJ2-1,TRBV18,ASSPPSRDEQF
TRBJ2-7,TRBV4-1,ASSQTRLATEQY
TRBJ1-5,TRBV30,AWSVLGLASNQPQH
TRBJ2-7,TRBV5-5,ASSLGTGHGEQY
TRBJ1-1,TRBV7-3,ASSLRASTEAF
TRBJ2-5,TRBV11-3,ASSKRGRLGQETQY
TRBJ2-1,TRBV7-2,ASSLDYGSGNEQF
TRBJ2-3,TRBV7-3,ASSSSGKGIDTQY
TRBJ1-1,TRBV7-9,ASSGGSNTEAF
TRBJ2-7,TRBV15,ATSSEGRTGPQY
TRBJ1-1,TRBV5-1,ASSFDNRDTEAF
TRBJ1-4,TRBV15,ATSRDNRGWEKLF
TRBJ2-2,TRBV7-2,ASSTSVGARELF
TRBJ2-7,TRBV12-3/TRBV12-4,ASSWLGDYEQY